The sequence of this T cell receptor (beta chain) was determined in a study of siplizumab effects on memory and regulatory T cells. Produced via immunoSEQ multiplex PCR; TCRdb's table is partial and in-frame only. The table includes approximately 82,000 clones, about nine tenths detected once. The V and J ends lost 2 bases and 5 bases respectively, with 10 bases between them. From germline, CDR1 is MNHEY and CDR2 SVGAGI. This CDR3 region has 14 residues. V is TRBV6-5 and J is TRBJ1-5, with D uncertain. The source of this sequence is a human donor in good health. The sequencing input was Tregs sorted from blood. CDR3 DNA sequence: TGTGCCAGCAGTTACACGGGGATCGATCAGCCCCAGCATTTT. It encodes CASSYTGIDQPQHF.